Presented here are 23 T cell receptor beta chains from one specimen sequenced in a study of radiation and T cells in renal cell carcinoma. The assay was immunoSEQ multiplex PCR, and TCRdb's table has in-frame clones only and misses some. In the table there are about 130,000 clones, 70% to 90% of which are singletons. Described time point: baseline pretreatment blood. Treatment described: 15 Gy SBRT to primary tumor, nephrectomy 4 weeks later. The sequenced sample was blood, obtained from a patient whose treatment included radiotherapy and nephrectomy. The receptors originated from a woman between 50 and 59 years old with renal cell carcinoma.

The chain links TRBV9 to TRBJ1-3; D gene uncertain. Germline CDR1 is SGDLS and CDR2 is YYNGEE. The CDR3 spans 13 residues. The germline V and J ends were trimmed by 8 bases and 0 bases, with 9 bases remaining between them. The CDR3 reads CASALSSGNTIYF. CDR3 DNA: TGTGCCAGTGCCCTTAGCTCTGGAAACACCATATATTTT.

The gene calls are TRBV7-9 and TRBJ1-2; D remains unclear. V was clipped by 3 bases and J by 6 bases, with 11 bases between them. CDR1 is SEHNR and CDR2 is FQNEAQ in the germline V gene (reference sequence). The CDR3 has 13 residues. CDR3 in DNA: TGTGCCAGCAGCTTTCGCGTCGGGGATGGCTACACCTTC. This codes for CASSFRVGDGYTF.

V usage is TRBV4-2 and J usage is TRBJ2-6; possibly TRBD1 or TRBD2 for D (6 bases each). V was shortened by 5 bases and J by 4 bases, with 21 bases between the two germline ends. Germline CDR1 reads LGHNA; CDR2 reads YNFKEQ. CDR3 length: 18 residues. CDR3 bases: TGTGCCAGCAGCTTGGAGGGGGATACAGGGTACGGGGCCAACGTCCTGACTTTC. It codes for CASSLEGDTGYGANVLTF.

CDR3 in amino acids: CAIRRGDTEAFF. CDR3 in DNA: TGTGCCATCCGTCGGGGCGACACTGAAGCTTTCTTT. This chain connects TRBV6-5 to TRBJ1-1; TRBD1 might be the D (5 bases). V was trimmed by 10 bases and J by 3 bases, leaving 12 bases between them. Germline V gives CDR1 MNHEY, CDR2 SVGAGI. This CDR3 has 12 amino acids.

The chain couples TRBV2 to TRBJ2-5; 11 bases match TRBD1. The germline gives CDR1 SNHLY, CDR2 FYNNEI. There are 15 residues in the CDR3. The junction had 8 bases not matched to a gene; V was cut back by 6 bases and J by 5 bases. The CDR3 bases are TGTGCCAGCAGAGCGTACGGGACAGGGGGTGAGACCCAGTACTTC. It translates to CASRAYGTGGETQYF.

CDR3 amino acids: CASSSSGLPAYEQYF. The DNA for the CDR3 is TGTGCCAGCAGTTCCTCGGGACTTCCAGCCTACGAGCAGTACTTC. The chain is built from TRBV28 and TRBJ2-7, with D possibly TRBD2 on 6 matching bases. Per germline, CDR1 MDHEN and CDR2 SYDVKM. Trimming shortened V by 4 bases and J by 2 bases, and 15 bases separated the two germline ends. This CDR3 contains 15 residues.

The rearrangement links TRBV15 to TRBJ1-2, with no clear D. Germline loops: CDR1 LNHNV, CDR2 YYDKDF (reference sequence). CDR3 length: 14 residues. V was clipped by 8 bases and J by 8 bases, with 21 bases between them. As DNA, the CDR3 is TGTGCCACCGCCGCAGAACTGACCGCGAGGGGCTACACCTTC. It translates to CATAAELTARGYTF.

V gene TRBV6-1 combines with J gene TRBJ1-1, with TRBD1 as a possible D gene (6 bases). The CDR3 consists of 16 residues. From germline, CDR1 is MNHNS and CDR2 SASEGT. V was trimmed by 3 bases and J by 0 bases, leaving 14 bases between them. The CDR3 reads CASSDPRGHLNTEAFF. The CDR3 nucleotides are TGTGCCAGCAGTGACCCGAGGGGACACCTGAACACTGAAGCTTTCTTT.

This chain connects TRBV14 to TRBJ2-7, with 9 bases identical to TRBD2. Germline values: CDR1 SGHDN, CDR2 FVKESK. Germline trimming cut 3 bases from V and 2 bases from J; bases unmatched to any gene: 2. The CDR3 is 14 amino acids. CDR3 amino acids: CASSQTSGPYEQYF. The CDR3 DNA follows: TGTGCCAGCAGCCAGACTAGCGGACCCTACGAGCAGTACTTC.

This chain links TRBV7-9 with TRBJ1-2, with TRBD1 as a possible D gene (5 bases). The CDR3 sequence is 15 residues long. Trimming removed 2 bases at V and 6 bases at J, with 16 bases between. CDR1 and CDR2 from the germline V gene are SEHNR and FQNEAQ (reference sequence). The CDR3 sequence is CASSLNPGPSDGYTF. In DNA form, the CDR3 reads TGTGCCAGCAGCTTAAATCCGGGGCCGAGTGATGGCTACACCTTC. The whole variable domain, remainder taken from reference TRBV7-9 and TRBJ1-2, is DTGVSQNPRHKITKRGQNVTFRCDPISEHNRLYWYRQTLGQGPEFLTYFQNEAQLEKSRLLSDRFSAERPKGSFSTLEIQRTEQGDSAMYLCASSLNPGPSDGYTFGSGTRLTVV.

The rearrangement uses TRBV6-5 and TRBJ1-2; the D gene is possibly TRBD1 (6 bases). Between the trimmed V and J ends, which lost 0 bases and 4 bases, there was a span of 12 bases. This CDR3 has 15 residues. Germline CDR1 reads MNHEY; CDR2 reads SVGAGI. CDR3 loop: CASSYSQDSGYGYTF. The CDR3 region has the DNA TGTGCCAGCAGTTACTCACAGGACAGCGGCTATGGCTACACCTTC.

V usage is TRBV7-9 and J usage is TRBJ1-1; TRBD1 matches at 7 bases. Germline CDR1 reads SEHNR; CDR2 reads FQNEAQ (reference sequence). The V segment lost 0 bases and the J segment 5 bases; nucleotides outside the gene matches: 6. The CDR3 length is 15 residues. CDR3 sequence reads: CASSLATGDFTEAFF. CDR3 in DNA: TGTGCCAGCAGCTTAGCCACAGGGGATTTTACTGAAGCTTTCTTT.

The count of this clone is one. This CDR3 reads CASSNQRETQYF. The CDR3 DNA follows: TGTGCCAGCAGTAACCAGCGGGAGACCCAGTACTTC. The rearrangement links TRBV6-1 to TRBJ2-5, with a tentative D call TRBD2 (5 bases). The CDR3 consists of 12 residues. The V and J ends lost 5 bases and 5 bases respectively, with 9 bases between them. Germline lookup yields CDR1 MNHNS and CDR2 SASEGT.

The chain is built from TRBV7-8 and TRBJ2-1, with a tentative D call TRBD1 (7 bases). CDR3 size: 13 residues. The germline V and J ends were trimmed by 4 bases and 9 bases, with 13 bases remaining between them. Looked up from germline, CDR1 is SGHVS and CDR2 is FQNEAQ. CDR3 coding DNA: TGTGCCAGCAGCTCCGGGACAGCGGGTGAGCAGTTCTTC. Residues: CASSSGTAGEQFF.

Details on this clone: The same CDR3 arises from other DNA sequences in this sample as well. The chain couples TRBV6-1 to TRBJ1-1; no definite D call. V lost 4 bases to trimming and J lost 2 bases, with 8 bases between them. Germline assignment: CDR1 MNHNS and CDR2 SASEGT. The CDR3 contains 13 residues. CDR3 DNA sequence: TGTGCCAGCAGTGGGACTCCTAACACTGAAGCTTTCTTT. It is translated as CASSGTPNTEAFF.

Comments on this clone: The germline gene is not matched at one end of the junction; a read error may be the cause. This sequence joins TRBV2 and TRBJ1-2, with D possibly being TRBD1 (5 bases). The CDR3 has 14 amino acids. The germline gives CDR1 SNHLY, CDR2 FYNNEI. CDR3 loop: CASYSGTARTSPPF. CDR3 bases: TGTGCCAGTTACTCCGGGACGGCAAGGACTAGTCCCCCCTTC. The variable domain in full, completed from reference TRBV2 and TRBJ1-2, reads EPEVTQTPSHQVTQMGQEVILRCVPISNHLYFYWYRQILGQKVEFLVSFYNNEISEKSEIFDDQFSVERPDGSNFTLKIRSTKLEDSAMYFCASYSGTARTSPPFGSGTRLTVV.

The chain couples TRBV7-2 to TRBJ2-1; no reliable D call. Germline V gene data show CDR1 as SGHTA and CDR2 as FQGNSA. With 0 bases removed from V and 5 bases from J, the gap between germline ends came to 11 bases. The CDR3 spans 15 residues. The chain's CDR3 is CASSLAPLNHNEQFF. The DNA for the CDR3 is TGTGCCAGCAGCTTAGCGCCTCTTAACCACAATGAGCAGTTCTTC.

The table lists this clone with a count of one. The chain has TRBV7-9 and TRBJ1-2, with 10 bases identical to TRBD1. Trimming at V came to 6 bases and at J to 3 bases, leaving 4 bases not matched to a gene. The CDR3 runs 14 residues. The germline CDR1 and CDR2 sequences are SEHNR and FQNEAQ (reference sequence). The DNA of the CDR3 is TGTGCCAGCAGTTCCGGGACAGGGGACTATGGCTACACCTTC. It translates to CASSSGTGDYGYTF.

V gene TRBV5-4 combines with J gene TRBJ1-2; no clear D. V shed 2 bases and J shed 8 bases, with 10 bases lying between them. The CDR3 consists of 12 residues. The germline gives CDR1 SGHNT, CDR2 YYREEE (reference sequence). CDR3 sequence reads: CASSFESVGYTF. CDR3 bases: TGTGCCAGCAGCTTCGAGAGTGTCGGCTACACCTTC.

The genes are TRBV4-1 and TRBJ1-2; unclear D gene. CDR3 length equals 14 residues. V gave up 0 bases and J gave up 3 bases, with 8 bases separating them. Germline loops: CDR1 MGHRA, CDR2 YSYEKL. CDR3 amino acids: CASSQDGHYYGYTF. The CDR3, as DNA: TGCGCCAGCAGCCAAGATGGCCATTACTATGGCTACACCTTC.

This clone was seen just once. The rearrangement joins TRBV15 to TRBJ1-6; 7 positions match TRBD1. The germline CDR1 and CDR2 sequences are LNHNV and YYDKDF (reference sequence). The CDR3 has 14 amino acids. V shed 2 bases and J 9 bases; nucleotides not matched to a gene: 4. As DNA, the CDR3 is TGTGCCACCAGCAGAACTAGACAGGGTTCACCCCTCCACTTT. It yields the protein CATSRTRQGSPLHF.

This rearrangement joins TRBV9 to TRBJ2-2; D remains ambiguous. The CDR3 is made up of 15 amino acids. Germline assignment: CDR1 SGDLS and CDR2 YYNGEE. Deletions cut 4 bases from V and 1 base from J, with 11 bases between. The CDR3 protein is CASSNNQRNTGELFF. The CDR3 DNA is TGTGCCAGCAGCAACAACCAGAGGAACACCGGGGAGCTGTTTTTT.

The chain uses TRBV5-4 and TRBJ2-2, with 9 bases identical to TRBD2. The CDR3 has 16 residues. The ends lost 0 bases at V and 1 base at J; junction bases unmatched: 1. Germline loops: CDR1 SGHNT, CDR2 YYREEE (reference sequence). Here the CDR3 DNA reads TGTGCCAGCAGCTTGGTTAGCGGGGGGAACACCGGGGAGCTGTTTTTT. Its translation: CASSLVSGGNTGELFF.